The following is a T cell receptor beta chain sequence with its context. This clone has just a few counts. Its target antigen remains unknown. No qualities accompany the bases; no much larger clone lies one base away. Library prep was done by the immunoSEQ multiplex PCR assay. The multiplex PCR relied on a mix of 60 forward primers for TCR Vbeta segments and 13 reverse primers for TCR Jbeta segments. A multiplex PCR assay on genomic DNA amplified the CDR3 region of rearranged TCR beta genes. Amplified TCR beta libraries were sequenced as 87-base-pair reads on the Illumina HiSeq System. The authors processed their data as follows. A later analysis counted around 72 million unique TCR beta chains across the 666 repertoires, and some 12 million of these chains were shared by at least two donors. Raw reads were error-corrected and collapsed into unique sequences with a nearest-neighbor algorithm that merged closely related sequences to remove PCR and sequencing errors. Alignment of CDR3 sequences to IMGT reference sequences was used to assign V, D and J gene segments. For a sequence to be retained, a match of at least six nucleotides was required to both a V gene segment and a J gene segment. A rearrangement counted as productive if the CDR3 had no stop codons and remained in frame with V and J, and every other rearrangement counted as non-productive. CDR3 was defined by IMGT convention, running from the second conserved V-encoded cysteine to the conserved J-encoded phenylalanine. The earlier analysis of about 530 of the donors excluded any sequence lacking an unambiguous match to a single V gene segment. An earlier analysis of 587 of the donors classified V segments as functional when productive rearrangements were above 56.7% and as segregating when the standard deviation between donors was above 5%. A statistical classification framework was built to diagnose cytomegalovirus status from the catalog of TCR beta chain sequences. In a later analysis, TCR nucleotide sequences were compared against IMGT/GENE-DB human TR gene sequences so that V and J genes could be assigned. In a later analysis, CDR3 sequences and most-parsimonious VDJ recombination scenarios were assigned using the TCRdist pipeline. A later analysis defined each TCR beta chain by its CDR3 amino acid sequence plus V-gene family, and excluded reads lacking a unique V-gene family. In a later analysis, nearly 600 highly shared, low-generation-probability nucleotide sequences were removed to address suspected cross-contamination and a sequencing artifact. In a later analysis, a clonal expansion index for each public chain was calculated from normalized within-repertoire ranks of inferred template counts. Generation probabilities in a later analysis came from a VDJ recombination model fitted to out-of-frame rearrangements, and those results were checked against IGoR. A later analysis scored TCR-TCR, TCR-HLA and TCR-CMV co-occurrence with hypergeometric tests, applying a repertoire-size bias correction to TCR pairs. False discovery rates were estimated in a later analysis by permuting HLA or CMV assignments 20 times. In a later analysis, co-occurring TCRs were grouped using DBSCAN, and TCRdist sequence similarity was added for clustering within HLA-allele-positive subsets. Repertoires with fewer than 30,000 or more than 120,000 public chains were left out of co-occurrence clustering, as were about 5 repertoires with anomalous nucleotide sharing. As stored in TCRdb, this immuneACCESS dataset retains in-frame rearrangements with V and J assigned. A fraction of the clones does not appear; measured against another copy, unresolved V genes explain less than half of the discrepancy, and the remainder lacks a known reason. V, J and clone size were drawn from that table, and D and trimming were deduced from the DNA. The sample table holds about 83,000 clones, of which roughly 75% were seen once. The ten top clones hold 3.5% to 5% of the sample.

These data are taken from a study of cytomegalovirus exposure and HLA in healthy donors (dated by TCRdb to about 2017). Describing the broader study: In an earlier analysis of some 550 of the donors, 276 Gb of sequence data and 100 million or so unique TCR beta sequences from about 190 million T cells were reported. About 300 gigabases of sequencing data and 75 million to 85 million unique TCR sequences made up an early release that covered 500 to 700 HLA-typed donors. Of the roughly 400 genotyped donors, 70% to 90% were placed in the genetic ancestry cluster associated with self-reported Caucasian donors. The study was designed to test whether signatures of past pathogen exposure could be identified by cataloging public T cell receptors. The study used immunosequencing to profile the T cell repertoires of approximately 640 subjects and linked those repertoires to cytomegalovirus serostatus. In addition to the first cohort of 500 to 850 subjects, a separate validation cohort of approximately 110 different subjects was used. High-throughput TCR immunosequencing, statistical association of individual TCRs with disease status, and machine learning were combined to predict cytomegalovirus infection status. A later analysis re-analyzed previously published TCR beta repertoires from 650 to 800 donors and added high-resolution HLA genotyping to study TCR occurrence patterns. Rather than using new phenotypic data, the later analysis identified candidate immune exposures from TCR beta sequences and from how often those sequences occurred across donors. An earlier analysis of several hundred of the donors applied high-throughput TCR beta sequencing to assess whether each TCR beta V gene segment acted as functional or pseudogenic. Donor age, sex, ethnicity and CMV serostatus were compiled alongside the repertoire data. A later genetic analysis took genome-wide SNP genotypes for about three fifths of the 666 donors and used that subset as a discovery cohort. Every discovery cohort repertoire had been produced on one sequencing platform. Both class I and class II loci were covered by HLA typing, at four-digit resolution. Typing coverage varied by locus: roughly 629-640 donors for A, B, C, DRB1 and DQB1; approximately 520 for DQA1; more than 600 for DPA1; fewer than 480 for DPB1. Four to six DR-DQ haplotypes were handled as single units for association and clustering because linkage in the cohort was strong. On average, roughly 250,000 unique TCR beta nucleotide sequences were sequenced per donor among about 400 genotyped donors of the cohort, with 15% to 20% of those sequences being non-productive. Study-level results and caveats: Presence/absence analyses assumed roughly uniform sequencing depth across donors, an assumption that may not hold. In a later genetic analysis, a missense DCLRE1C variant was associated with V-gene and J-gene trimming of TCR beta chains, and the association was replicated in an independent cohort. Most CMV-associated TCR beta chains appeared to be HLA-restricted in a later analysis, and the HLA associations seemed to be driven largely by CMV exposure. The study gave a list of under 200 TCR beta chains associated with cytomegalovirus. When HLA alleles, especially DR and DQ, strongly co-occurred, attributing TCR associations to individual alleles was difficult. A further reported finding was that TCR beta sequences accurately predicted the HLA-A and HLA-B alleles for most subjects in the first cohort. Because HLA typing was missing for some donors at each locus, association tests included only the typed subset. In a later analysis, 16,951 TCR beta sequences were associated with specific HLA alleles at a false discovery rate of 0.05. Compared with equally common non-associated chains, HLA-associated TCR beta chains in a later analysis were more clonally expanded and had lower generation probabilities. The classifier was reported to diagnose cytomegalovirus status with high specificity and sensitivity in both the original and validation cohorts. An earlier analysis of around 600 of the donors showed that most TCR beta V segments appeared in productive rearrangements either about 87% or about 30% of the time, which broadly matched IMGT annotations. A later genetic analysis reported fewer N-insertions in productive TCRs among donors in an Asian-associated ancestry cluster than the approximately 700-donor mean. Only TCR beta chains were sequenced in this cohort, and the absence of alpha or paired-chain data limited detectable features. Three of the identified cytomegalovirus-associated TCR beta chains were confirmed in vitro to be specific for cytomegalovirus antigens. Because counts were too low, 15 to 20 rarely observed V segments, including chromosome 9 orphons, were excluded from the earlier analysis of around 590 of the donors. A later analysis found that TCR association rates varied across HLA loci, with DRB1 alleles showing the most associated TCRs and HLA-C alleles the fewest. According to a later analysis, parvovirus B19, influenza, CMV and Epstein-Barr virus appeared linked to several top co-occurrence clusters. Some IMGT-functional V segments, including TRBV6-2 and TRBV6-3, could not be told apart with the 87-base-pair reads, so those segments were excluded. Most TCR sequences were seen in very few donors, while some public TCRs were found in many individuals. Correlated functional status among segregating V segments might be attributable to linkage disequilibrium, but an unknown experimental factor could not be ruled out. The only immune exposure information available for the cohort was CMV serostatus. The authors suggested that the approach could potentially be extended to other disease states and immunological phenotypes. The sequencing pipeline was judged likely to have produced a cluster of highly shared sequence variants as a technical artifact.

V ends up 6 bases short and J 2 bases short, with an unmatched junction base count of 6. CDR1 and CDR2, per the germline V gene (reference sequence), are SGHAT and FQDESV. The CDR3 has 15 amino acids, counting the end cysteine and phenylalanine. Only the CDR3 part of the read is kept: 45 bases, read in frame from the first base. The cohort consisted of approximately 670 healthy bone marrow donors. At the time of sampling, every cohort member was nominally healthy, though immune exposures that went unrecorded were likely present. The donor tested CMV seronegative and was one of the 352 seronegative cohort members. A peripheral blood sample was collected from each donor, and TCR beta sequencing was performed on peripheral blood mononuclear cells. Genomic DNA was extracted from the blood cell samples with the Qiagen DNeasy Blood Extraction Kit.

This TCR came from a man aged 55 to 70 in good health and CMV-seronegative. The rearranged segments are TRBV11-1 and TRBJ2-7, with 11 bases aligning to TRBD1. The sample was PBMCs. The sequence in DNA is TGTGCCAGCAGACCCAGGGGACAGGGGGCCTACGAGCAGTACTTC. It translates to CASRPRGQGAYEQYF.